This is a list of T cell receptor beta chains from one sample in a study of vaccination effects on CD4 cells after COVID-19. Antigens of these TCRs are unknown. The assay was immunoSEQ multiplex PCR, and TCRdb's table has in-frame clones only and misses some. This sample has 78,000 or so clones; around 79% occur once, and the top ten carry over 9.5%. The starting material was CD4+ T cells from PBMCs cultured with SARS-CoV-2 spike peptides, obtained before COVID-19 vaccination. Receptor source: a human donor who received a COVID-19 vaccine. CDR3s include the opening cysteine and the closing phenylalanine or tryptophan. The order of the fields is D gene, CDR3 length, V gene, clone size, J gene, CDR3 DNA, CDR3 protein. A D gene is named only where the DNA matches it firmly. Clone sizes are given selectively: once, few, many, or a class where the clone is expanded.

-	18	TRBV7-3	-	TRBJ1-2	TGTGCCAGCAGCTTAAGGCCCCCGGATGGGGGGGCGGACTATGGCTACACCTTC	CASSLRPPDGGADYGYTF
-	13	TRBV7-2	-	TRBJ2-1	TGTGCCAGCAGCCAGACTTCTTACAATGAGCAGTTCTTC	CASSQTSYNEQFF
TRBD2	14	TRBV5-4	-	TRBJ2-1	TGTGCCAGCAGCGCGGGACTAGCGGGCAATGAGCAGTTCTTC	CASSAGLAGNEQFF
-	15	TRBV7-3	-	TRBJ2-3	TGTGCCAGCAGCTCTACCACTTACAGCACAGATACGCAGTATTTT	CASSSTTYSTDTQYF
TRBD2	18	TRBV5-6	few	TRBJ2-1	TGTGCCAGCAGCCCCGGCACGTTCCTAGCGGGGGGGCGAAGTGAGCAGTTCTTC	CASSPGTFLAGGRSEQFF
TRBD2	16	TRBV5-8	once	TRBJ2-3	TGTGCCAGCAGCCCCGTGAGGAGCGGGGGTAGAGATACGCAGTATTTT	CASSPVRSGGRDTQYF
TRBD1	16	TRBV12-5	few	TRBJ1-5	TGTGCTAGTGGATTAATGAGGACAGGCGGTGACCAGCCCCAGCATTTT	CASGLMRTGGDQPQHF
-	16	TRBV27	few	TRBJ1-2	TGTGCCAGCAGTTTATTTCTCGGTGGTGTACACTATGGCTACACCTTC	CASSLFLGGVHYGYTF
-	14	TRBV7-3	-	TRBJ2-5	TGTGCCAGCAGCTTGGGGGGGGCCCAAGAGACCCAGTACTTC	CASSLGGAQETQYF
TRBD2	14	TRBV6-5	-	TRBJ2-3	TGTGCCACCAAAGCGGGGGGTGTGAGGGATACGCAGTATTTT	CATKAGGVRDTQYF
-	14	TRBV7-9	once	TRBJ1-1	TGTGCCAGCAGCTTACAGGGTGAGAACACTGAAGCTTTCTTT	CASSLQGENTEAFF
-	14	TRBV5-4	few	TRBJ2-3	TGTGCCAGCAGCCCCGAGATGGGGGCAGATACGCAGTATTTT	CASSPEMGADTQYF
-	13	TRBV7-3	-	TRBJ1-1	TGTGCCAGCAGCTTCGGACTGAACACTGAAGCTTTCTTT	CASSFGLNTEAFF
-	16	TRBV9	-	TRBJ2-1	TGTGCCAGCAGCGTCCGACAGATGAGCTCCTACAATGAGCAGTTCTTC	CASSVRQMSSYNEQFF
-	11	TRBV12-5	-	TRBJ2-2	TGTGCTAGTGGTACGACCGGGGAGCTGTTTTTT	CASGTTGELFF
TRBD1	16	TRBV5-6	-	TRBJ2-3	TGTGCCAGCAGCTTGGGTGGGACAGGGAAAACAGATACGCAGTATTTT	CASSLGGTGKTDTQYF
TRBD1	14	TRBV5-1	-	TRBJ2-1	TGCGCCAGCCGGGATAGTCAGGGGGCCGATGAGCAGTTCTTC	CASRDSQGADEQFF
-	13	TRBV18	-	TRBJ1-1	TGTGCCAGCTCATTCCCAGGGGCAACTGAAGCTTTCTTT	CASSFPGATEAFF